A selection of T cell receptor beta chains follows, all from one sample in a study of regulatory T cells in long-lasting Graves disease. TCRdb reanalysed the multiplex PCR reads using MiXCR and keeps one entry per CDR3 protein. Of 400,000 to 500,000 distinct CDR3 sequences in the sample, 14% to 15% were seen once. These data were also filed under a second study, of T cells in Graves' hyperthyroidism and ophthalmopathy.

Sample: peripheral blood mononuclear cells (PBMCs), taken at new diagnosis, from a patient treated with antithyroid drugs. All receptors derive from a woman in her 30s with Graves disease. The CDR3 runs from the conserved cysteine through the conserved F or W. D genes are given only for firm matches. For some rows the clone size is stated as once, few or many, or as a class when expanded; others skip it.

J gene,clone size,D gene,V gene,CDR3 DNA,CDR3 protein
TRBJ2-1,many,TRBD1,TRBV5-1,TGCGCCAGCAGCTCACGACAGGGAGTGACTGAGCAGTTCTTC,CASSSRQGVTEQFF
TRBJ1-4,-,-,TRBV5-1,TGCGCCAGCAGCGACAGAGGTGCAACTAATGAAAAACTGTTTTTT,CASSDRGATNEKLFF
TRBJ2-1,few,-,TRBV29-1,TGCAGCGTTGATTTCCCGGGGGCCTACAATGAGCAGTTCTTC,CSVDFPGAYNEQFF
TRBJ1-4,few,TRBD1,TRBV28,TGTGCCAGCAGGACAGGGCGGGAAAAACTGTTTTTT,CASRTGREKLFF
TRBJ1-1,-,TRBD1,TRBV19,TGTGCCAGTAGTTTAGGGACAGCAATTGAAGCTTTCTTT,CASSLGTAIEAFF
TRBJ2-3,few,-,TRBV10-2,TGCGCCAGCAGTGAGTTTAGGGACACAGATACGCAGTATTTT,CASSEFRDTDTQYF
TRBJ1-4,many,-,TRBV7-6,TGTGCCAGCAGCTTAGAACCGCAGGAGTCGCTGTATGAAAAACTGTTTTTT,CASSLEPQESLYEKLFF
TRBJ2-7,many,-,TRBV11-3,TGTGCCAGCGGGCTTATTGGCTACGAGCAGTACTTC,CASGLIGYEQYF
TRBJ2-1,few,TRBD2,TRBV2,TGTGCCAGCAGTGAGGTTGGGATAGCGGGTGGCCGTGAGCAGTTCTTC,CASSEVGIAGGREQFF
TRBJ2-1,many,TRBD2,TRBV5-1,TGCGCCAGCAGCTATAGCGGGAGAAGCTACGGTGAGCAGTTCTTC,CASSYSGRSYGEQFF